This TCR beta chain was obtained from a study of T cell repertoires in cytomegalovirus infection. Study details: Both a matching HLA type and CMV infection were indicated by public TCR beta signatures.

Worth noting for this clonotype: The antigen is undetermined.

MiXCR was run by TCRdb on the reads, yielding one entry per CDR3 protein. This sample has about 89,000 distinct CDR3 sequences, with 29% found just once. Study findings and constraints: The study found HLA-C-restricted CMV-specific TCR beta clonotypes dominating the ex vivo response. Carriers of CMV plus the relevant HLA were identified by cumulative public TCR beta family frequency.

The germline gives CDR1 SGHAT, CDR2 FQNNGV. With 3 bases clipped from V and 4 bases from J, the junction kept 14 bases outside the gene matches. The CDR3 is 18 residues long. This TCR was sampled from a human donor in good health (CMV status not recorded). Some clones in this sample may be carry-over from other donors' samples. The rearrangement uses TRBV11-2 and TRBJ2-3; 9 bases are a match to TRBD2. Material: CD8+ T cells from cultured PBMCs, obtained from culture after CMV antigen stimulation. The CDR3 here is CASSLDPRRGGPSDTQYF. The DNA of the CDR3 is TGTGCCAGCAGCTTGGACCCTAGGCGGGGGGGCCCCTCAGATACGCAGTATTTT.